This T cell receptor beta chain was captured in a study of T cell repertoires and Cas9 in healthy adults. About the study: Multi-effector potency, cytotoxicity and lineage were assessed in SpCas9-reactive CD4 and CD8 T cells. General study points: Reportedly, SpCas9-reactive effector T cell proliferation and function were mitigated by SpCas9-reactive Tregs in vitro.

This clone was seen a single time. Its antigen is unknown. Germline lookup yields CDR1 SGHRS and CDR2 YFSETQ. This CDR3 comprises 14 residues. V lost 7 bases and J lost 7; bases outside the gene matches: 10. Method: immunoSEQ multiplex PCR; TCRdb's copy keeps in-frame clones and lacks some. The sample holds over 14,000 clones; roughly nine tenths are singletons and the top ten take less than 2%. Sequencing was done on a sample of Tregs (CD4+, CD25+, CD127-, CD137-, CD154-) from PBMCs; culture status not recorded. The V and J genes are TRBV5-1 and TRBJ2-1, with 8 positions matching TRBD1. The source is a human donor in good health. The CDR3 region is CASGHRGALNEQFF. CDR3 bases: TGCGCCAGCGGTCACAGGGGGGCGTTGAATGAGCAGTTCTTC.